This T cell receptor (beta chain) appears in the sequencing data of a study of blood T cell repertoires in COVID-19. Whole-study context: Some COVID-19 samples were acute and others convalescent; all came from the United States, Italy and Spain. T cells, B-cell-depleted T cells, or PBMCs supplied cDNA or gDNA.

Germline V gene lookup returns CDR1 KGHDR and CDR2 SFDVKD. The J segment lost 3 bases and the V segment lost 5 bases, leaving 2 bases of the junction unmatched. The CDR3 is made up of 14 amino acids. Study processing details: Amplification from reference gene primers served as the basis for estimated nucleated cell counts. Using immunoSEQ multiplex PCR, the repertoire was profiled, and TCRdb retains in-frame clones only, with some absent. The D gene and trimming were derived from the DNA, and the V and J assignments and clone size from that table. This table holds 99,000 or so clones, 84% found once.

Source material: peripheral blood. This chain connects TRBV24-1 to TRBJ2-2, with 7 bases aligning to TRBD2. This receptor was obtained from a man in his 60s with acute or convalescent COVID-19. CDR3: CATSGLADTGELFF. CDR3 nucleotides: TGTGCCACCAGTGGGCTAGCGGACACCGGGGAGCTGTTTTTT.